One T cell receptor (beta chain) is described in this entry. These data originate in a study of blood T cell repertoires in COVID-19. Study in general: Nucleic acid was either cDNA or gDNA, and it came from T cells, B-cell-depleted T cells, or PBMCs.

This CDR3 is built from 16 residues. Trimming took off 0 bases at V and 0 bases at J, with 11 bases between the two ends. CDR1 is SGHRS and CDR2 is YFSETQ in the germline V gene. In the authors' methods: Estimates of nucleated cell counts were drawn from the amplification of reference gene primers. Produced via immunoSEQ multiplex PCR; TCRdb's table is partial and in-frame only. V and J calls and clone size follow that table, whereas D and trimming were derived from the DNA. The sample lists 150,000 to 200,000 clones; around three quarters were seen once. Source material: peripheral blood. The chain recombines TRBV5-1 with TRBJ2-3; weak D call: TRBD1 (6 bases). The sequence derives from a man aged 55 to 70 with active or convalescent COVID-19. The DNA for the CDR3 is TGCGCCAGCAGCTTGGCCGTGGGGGCGAGCACAGATACGCAGTATTTT. Its translation is CASSLAVGASTDTQYF. Drawing the rest from reference TRBV5-1 and TRBJ2-3, the complete variable domain is KAGVTQTPRYLIKTRGQQVTLSCSPISGHRSVSWYQQTPGQGLQFLFEYFSETQRNKGNFPGRFSGRQFSNSRSEMNVSTLELGDSALYLCASSLAVGASTDTQYFGPGTRLTVL.